These 15 T cell receptor beta chains came from one sample sequenced in a study of T-cell reconstitution after alpha-beta-depleted transplantation in children. The library targeted TCRbeta and was prepared with unique molecular identifiers. MiXCR, applied by TCRdb to the PCR reads, yields one record per CDR3 protein. The table lists 600,000 to 700,000 distinct CDR3 sequences, roughly 17% of them singletons, with 1.1% in the top ten. This sample comprised PBMCs from the stem cell graft donor, obtained from the stem cell graft. Receptors were obtained from a human donor who donated a stem cell graft to a child with acute myeloid leukemia.

The rearrangement uses TRBV7-2 and TRBJ2-6; the D is unclear. The CDR3 consists of 16 residues. V lost 1 base, J lost 1 base, and 8 bases lay in between. CDR1 is SGHTA and CDR2 is FQGNSA in the germline V gene. CDR3 amino acids: CASSLVDNSGANVLTF. CDR3 in DNA: TGTGCCAGCAGCTTAGTAGACAATTCTGGGGCCAACGTCCTGACTTTC.

This clonotype has only a few counts. V gene TRBV5-6 combines with J gene TRBJ2-1; a possible D gene is TRBD2 (7 bases). V lost 3 bases and J lost 6, with 25 bases in between. Germline loops: CDR1 SGHDT, CDR2 YYEEEE. This CDR3 has 18 residues. Here the CDR3 DNA reads TGTGCCAGCAGCTGGGTCTTGAGGAGGGGGGGCGCGCCCAATGAGCAGTTCTTC. This gives the protein CASSWVLRRGGAPNEQFF.

A few counts support this clonotype. The chain has TRBV4-2 and TRBJ2-1, with D perhaps assigned TRBD1 or TRBD2 (5 bases each). The germline CDR1 and CDR2 sequences are LGHNA and YNFKEQ. V shed 4 bases and J shed 6 bases, with 7 bases lying between them. The CDR3 has 12 residues. CDR3 amino acids: CASSPGTNEQFF. The CDR3 coding sequence is TGTGCCAGCAGCCCGGGGACCAATGAGCAGTTCTTC.

This clonotype was detected a few times. The chain's CDR3 is CASSKLAGSTDTQYF. The CDR3 bases are TGTGCCAGCAGCAAACTAGCGGGGAGCACAGATACGCAGTATTTT. The chain recombines TRBV7-2 with TRBJ2-3, with 10 bases identical to TRBD2. The CDR3 is 15 amino acids. Unmatched junction bases numbered 2, after V lost 5 bases and J lost 0 bases. The V gene's germline CDR1 is SGHTA and CDR2 FQGNSA.

J is TRBJ2-2 and V is TRBV5-1; no clear D gene. The germline V gene encodes CDR1 SGHRS and CDR2 YFSETQ. V lost 0 bases, J lost 5 bases, and 8 bases lay in between. This CDR3 region has 14 residues. The CDR3 nucleotides read TGCGCCAGCAGCTTGGCAACGATGACCGGGGAGCTGTTTTTT. It is translated as CASSLATMTGELFF.

This clonotype was seen at least ten times. The rearrangement joins TRBV28 to TRBJ2-5, with 14 bases aligning to TRBD2. This CDR3 has 15 residues. Germline-derived CDR1 and CDR2 are MDHEN and SYDVKM. With V trimmed by 1 base and J by 10 bases, 5 bases remained unmatched. In nucleotides, the CDR3 is TGTGCCAGCAGTTTATCGGGACTAGCGGGGGTAGACCAGTACTTC. Translation gives CASSLSGLAGVDQYF.

This clonotype was observed at least ten times. CDR3 sequence (DNA): TGCAGTGCCCGACTCGGGTTCGGCGAATATAGCAATCAGCCCCAGCATTTT. It specifies CSARLGFGEYSNQPQHF. V usage is TRBV20-1 and J usage is TRBJ1-5; D unresolved. V was cut by 6 bases and J by 0 bases, with 21 bases left in between. Germline V lookup: CDR1 DFQATT, CDR2 SNEGSKA (reference sequence). The CDR3 has 17 amino acids.

The table lists this clonotype with a few counts. The chain links TRBV5-1 to TRBJ1-4; no definite D call. V was shortened by 0 bases and J by 5 bases, with 11 bases between the two germline ends. This CDR3 has 15 residues. CDR1 is SGHRS and CDR2 is YFSETQ in the germline V gene. The CDR3 region is CASSLGRLGNEKLFF. The DNA for the CDR3 is TGCGCCAGCAGCTTGGGGCGGCTGGGGAATGAAAAACTGTTTTTT.

The CDR3 coding sequence is TGCGCAACCGGGACAGGGGGTCTGAACACTGAAGCTTTCTTT. This gives the protein CATGTGGLNTEAFF. The chain recombines TRBV10-2 with TRBJ1-1, with TRBD1 matching 11 bases. The CDR3 sequence is 14 residues long. From germline, CDR1 is WSHSY and CDR2 SAAADI.

This clonotype was seen many times. This chain connects TRBV29-1 to TRBJ2-2, with D maybe TRBD1 (5 bases). Trimming took off 4 bases at V and 7 bases at J, with 13 bases between the two ends. The germline gives CDR1 SQVTM, CDR2 ANQGSEA. CDR3 size: 13 residues. CDR3 protein: CSVVKGLGGELFF. As DNA, the CDR3 is TGCAGCGTTGTTAAGGGGTTGGGCGGGGAGCTGTTTTTT.

This clonotype occurred a few times. The CDR3 DNA follows: TGTGCCAGCAGTCAATACAGCTTTTTGGAGCAGTACGTC. As protein: CASSQYSFLEQYV. The V call is TRBV6-2 or TRBV6-3, the J call TRBJ2-7; no definite D call. CDR1 is MNHEY, CDR2 SVGEGT, per germline. Between the trimmed V and J ends, which lost 5 bases and 7 bases, there was a span of 15 bases. This CDR3 is built from 13 residues.

This clonotype was seen just once. A read error may explain this, as a much larger clone is one base away. The chain recombines TRBV20-1 with TRBJ2-1; the D gene could be TRBD1 or TRBD2 (5 bases each). The CDR3 sequence is 12 residues long. The V end was cut by 6 bases, the J end by 14 bases, with 20 bases between. Germline V gene data show CDR1 as DFQATT and CDR2 as SNEGSKA (reference sequence). The CDR3 loop reads CSASPARGLEFF. The CDR3 coding sequence is TGCAGTGCGAGCCCGGCTCGGGGCTTGGAGTTCTTC.

V gene TRBV12-3 or TRBV12-4 combines with J gene TRBJ2-1; no definite D call. Trimming removed 10 bases at V and 4 bases at J, with 11 bases between. CDR3 length: 12 amino acids. The CDR3 DNA reads TGTGCCACCGCCCCCGGGTACAATGAGCAGTTCTTC. This sequence encodes CATAPGYNEQFF.

This clonotype was recorded many times. The chain employs TRBV20-1 and TRBJ2-7; maybe TRBD1 (8 bases). Per the germline V gene, CDR1 is DFQATT and CDR2 is SNEGSKA (reference sequence). V lost 2 bases and J lost 2, with 19 bases in between. This CDR3 is 16 amino acids long. The CDR3 reads CSARPGTGGGTYEQYF. For the CDR3, the DNA is TGCAGTGCTAGACCCGGTACAGGGGGGGGCACCTACGAGCAGTACTTC.

This clonotype was recorded a few times. The chain couples TRBV7-9 to TRBJ2-1, with TRBD2 identical over 8 bases. The CDR3 loop spans 15 amino acids. Trimming at V came to 5 bases and at J to 8 bases, leaving 11 bases not matched to a gene. CDR1 is SEHNR, CDR2 FQNEAQ, per germline (reference sequence). CDR3 protein: CASSPRDTGGYEQFF. The CDR3 coding sequence is TGTGCCAGCAGCCCTCGGGACACGGGAGGGTATGAGCAGTTCTTC.